This TCR beta chain was identified in a study of blood T cells in healthy people across ages. A minimum of 7 million PBMCs was isolated per sample. Study-level points and caveats: Per-million-T-cell TCR beta diversity fell roughly linearly with age. With naive T cell percentage, TCR beta diversity showed a strong correlation. Versus aged donors, long-lived donors had higher diversity and more naive CD4+ cells.

The second PCR ran about 6 to 11 cycles with a sample-barcoded 5' primer and J-beta primers. Using its own MiXCR run on the 5' RACE reads, TCRdb lists one record per CDR3 protein. Here the sample spans 550,000 to 650,000 distinct CDR3 sequences, approximately 30% being singletons. With 2 bases removed from V and 0 bases from J, the gap between germline ends came to 8 bases. Germline CDR1 and CDR2: KGHSH and LQKENI. The CDR3 has 15 amino acids. In regard to this clonotype: Its antigen is not identified.

This receptor was obtained from a woman older than 75 in good health. The chain recombines TRBV18 with TRBJ2-1; D is ambiguous. The sequencing sample was made of blood. The CDR3 region is CASSPSESSYNEQFF. CDR3 nucleotides: TGTGCCAGCTCACCATCCGAGAGCTCCTACAATGAGCAGTTCTTC.